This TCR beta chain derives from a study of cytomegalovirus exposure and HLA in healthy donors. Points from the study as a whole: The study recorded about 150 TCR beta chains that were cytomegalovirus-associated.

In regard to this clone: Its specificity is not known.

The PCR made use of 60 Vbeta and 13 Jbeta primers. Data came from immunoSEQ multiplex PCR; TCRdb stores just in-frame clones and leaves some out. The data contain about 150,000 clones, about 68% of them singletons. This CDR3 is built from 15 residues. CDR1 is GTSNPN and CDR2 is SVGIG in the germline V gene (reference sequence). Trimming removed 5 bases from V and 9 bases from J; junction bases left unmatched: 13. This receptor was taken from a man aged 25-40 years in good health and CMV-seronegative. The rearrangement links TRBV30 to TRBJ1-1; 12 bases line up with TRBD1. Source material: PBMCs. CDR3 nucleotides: TGTGCCTGGGGTTATACCGGGACAGGGGGCCTCCAAGCTTTCTTT. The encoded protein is CAWGYTGTGGLQAFF.